A selection of T cell receptor beta chains follows, all from one sample in a study of CD8 T cells in ankylosing spondylitis. MiXCR, applied by TCRdb to the 5' RACE reads, yields one record per CDR3 protein. The table lists 90,000 to 120,000 distinct CDR3 sequences, about 24% of them singletons. Input material: synovial fluid, either unsorted or a sorted T cell fraction (not recorded which). These TCRs come from a male donor with ankylosing spondylitis. CDR3s leave out the opening cysteine and the closing phenylalanine or tryptophan. Rows may omit the clone size; those that give it use once, few, many or a size class.

V: TRBV5-1; size: NA; J: TRBJ2-1; CDR3: ASSWARTSVDEQF
V: TRBV12-3/TRBV12-4; size: few; J: TRBJ2-3; CDR3: ASRLGGRGRADTQY
V: TRBV28; size: NA; J: TRBJ1-5; CDR3: ASSLSGVWGQPQH
V: TRBV5-4; size: few; J: TRBJ2-3; CDR3: ASSLGTGGFNEGTQY
V: TRBV2; size: NA; J: TRBJ2-2; CDR3: ASRVGLAATGELF
V: TRBV14; size: NA; J: TRBJ2-1; CDR3: ASSQWGAEQF
V: TRBV20-1; size: NA; J: TRBJ2-2; CDR3: SARKAGGPNTGELF
V: TRBV5-1; size: few; J: TRBJ2-3; CDR3: ASSLADYTDTQY
V: TRBV7-8; size: NA; J: TRBJ2-1; CDR3: ASSPQF
V: TRBV20-1; size: NA; J: TRBJ2-1; CDR3: SPQGVNDEQF
V: TRBV5-1; size: medium-sized; J: TRBJ2-1; CDR3: ASSLQELYNEQF
V: TRBV25-1; size: NA; J: TRBJ2-1; CDR3: ASSERDRMNEQF
V: TRBV7-2; size: few; J: TRBJ2-3; CDR3: ASSLAGIDTQY
V: TRBV20-1; size: many; J: TRBJ2-1; CDR3: SASKASGAYNEQF
V: TRBV11-2; size: NA; J: TRBJ1-1; CDR3: ASSLDRKGNTEAF
V: TRBV20-1; size: few; J: TRBJ2-3; CDR3: SAGRGAADTQY
V: TRBV20-1; size: NA; J: TRBJ2-3; CDR3: SAPGIAGTASTDTQY
V: TRBV29-1; size: few; J: TRBJ1-5; CDR3: SVGGLREGDPQH
V: TRBV29-1; size: NA; J: TRBJ2-2; CDR3: SARLAGRYTGELF
V: TRBV19; size: NA; J: TRBJ1-1; CDR3: ASSIAWGGVNTEAF
V: TRBV3-1; size: NA; J: TRBJ2-5; CDR3: ASSQPTQGIESETQY
V: TRBV5-5; size: NA; J: TRBJ2-5; CDR3: ASSPTGSETQY
V: TRBV20-1; size: NA; J: TRBJ2-1; CDR3: SALKSGSNYNEQF
V: TRBV10-3; size: NA; J: TRBJ2-1; CDR3: AISDLSGRASDEQF
V: TRBV30; size: NA; J: TRBJ2-3; CDR3: AVSGTSLTDTQY
V: TRBV20-1; size: few; J: TRBJ2-1; CDR3: SANLLAGVYEQF
V: TRBV29-1; size: NA; J: TRBJ1-1; CDR3: SVVPAMNTEAF
V: TRBV7-2; size: few; J: TRBJ2-2; CDR3: ASSTRTSGRFTGELF
V: TRBV19; size: NA; J: TRBJ2-2; CDR3: ASSTGAFPNTGELF
V: TRBV7-8; size: many; J: TRBJ2-7; CDR3: ASSLVSSIPSNEQY
V: TRBV5-1; size: NA; J: TRBJ1-2; CDR3: ASSIRGGPSNYGYT
V: TRBV13; size: many; J: TRBJ2-5; CDR3: ASSLKGGGETQY
V: TRBV7-9; size: NA; J: TRBJ2-5; CDR3: ASSLLRETQY
V: TRBV6-1; size: NA; J: TRBJ2-1; CDR3: ATQWGIAEQF
V: TRBV29-1; size: few; J: TRBJ2-1; CDR3: SVGGQDYNEQF
V: TRBV27; size: NA; J: TRBJ1-1; CDR3: ASSFRGGGTEAF
V: TRBV6-2/TRBV6-3; size: NA; J: TRBJ1-1; CDR3: ASSYAGGAF
V: TRBV7-2; size: few; J: TRBJ2-1; CDR3: ASSFGPTPVYNEQF
V: TRBV7-7; size: NA; J: TRBJ2-2; CDR3: ASSENDRGTGELF
V: TRBV7-9; size: many; J: TRBJ2-1; CDR3: ASSRVQHGNEQF
V: TRBV15; size: NA; J: TRBJ2-2; CDR3: ATSREVTAANTGELF
V: TRBV5-1; size: NA; J: TRBJ2-3; CDR3: ASSIGSQDTQY
V: TRBV6-2/TRBV6-3; size: many; J: TRBJ2-7; CDR3: ASTGTAPLPYEQY
V: TRBV11-3; size: few; J: TRBJ1-4; CDR3: ASSQQGIANEKLF
V: TRBV2; size: NA; J: TRBJ2-3; CDR3: ASTKEQAITDTQY
V: TRBV20-1; size: NA; J: TRBJ1-1; CDR3: SASDVDRDGTEAF
V: TRBV7-9; size: many; J: TRBJ2-1; CDR3: ASSLVSSVNNEQF
V: TRBV12-3/TRBV12-4; size: few; J: TRBJ2-3; CDR3: ASSFSSGNTDTQY